These 26 T cell receptor beta chains were sequenced from one sample in a study of blood T cell repertoires in COVID-19. Some clones are missing from TCRdb's copy, which holds only in-frame ones; the method was immunoSEQ multiplex PCR. The table lists roughly 360,000 clones, roughly four fifths of them singletons. Sequenced: PBMCs or T cells enriched from blood (not recorded which). These receptor sequences come from a woman aged 50 to 65 who had recovered from COVID-19.

This clone was observed once. The chain recombines TRBV12-3 or TRBV12-4 with TRBJ2-5; D is possibly TRBD2 (6 bases). The CDR3 extends over 12 amino acids. V was clipped by 3 bases and J by 5 bases, with 7 bases between them. The DNA of the CDR3 is TGTGCCAGCAGTTTTGGGAGGGAGACCCAGTACTTC. Residues: CASSFGRETQYF.

V gene TRBV6-5 combines with J gene TRBJ1-5, with 10 bases fitting TRBD1. This CDR3 spans 14 amino acids. V was clipped by 6 bases and J by 4 bases; unmatched bases: 3. Looked up from germline, CDR1 is MNHEY and CDR2 is SVGAGI. The chain's CDR3 is CASSWGQGNQPQHF. DNA of the CDR3: TGTGCCAGCAGCTGGGGACAGGGGAATCAGCCCCAGCATTTT.

The chain couples TRBV5-5 to TRBJ2-7, with D possibly TRBD2 on 6 matching bases. The germline gives CDR1 SGHKS, CDR2 YYEKEE (reference sequence). Trimming shortened V by 4 bases and J by 3 bases, and 11 bases separated the two germline ends. The length of the CDR3 is 13 residues. In DNA form, the CDR3 reads TGTGCCAGCAGCCCTCTAGCGAGCTACGAGCAGTACTTC. As protein: CASSPLASYEQYF.

This clone has a handful of counts. The chain is built from TRBV30 and TRBJ1-2; TRBD1 matches 7 bases. Germline V gene sequence: CDR1 GTSNPN, CDR2 SVGIG (reference sequence). The CDR3 runs 13 residues. Unmatched junction bases numbered 3, after V lost 1 base and J lost 4 bases. CDR3 protein: CAWSGTGGYGYTF. CDR3 sequence (DNA): TGTGCCTGGAGTGGGACAGGAGGCTATGGCTACACCTTC.

V gene TRBV6-2 or TRBV6-3 combines with J gene TRBJ1-5, with no clear D. The CDR3 covers 15 residues. V was shortened by 4 bases and J by 2 bases, with 12 bases between the two germline ends. CDR1 and CDR2 from the germline V gene are MNHEY and SVGEGT. The CDR3 sequence is CASSSPGGGNQPQHF. DNA for the CDR3: TGTGCCAGCAGTTCTCCAGGAGGTGGCAATCAGCCCCAGCATTTT.

As DNA, the CDR3 is TGTGCCAGCCGGCCCGGACAGGGACCCACAGATACGCAGTATTTT. Its protein product is CASRPGQGPTDTQYF. This chain links TRBV6-5 with TRBJ2-3; 8 nucleotides align to TRBD1. Germline CDR1 is MNHEY and CDR2 is SVGAGI. The junction had 9 bases not matched to a gene; V was cut back by 8 bases and J by 2 bases. The CDR3 contains 15 residues.

A single count supports this clone. The chain recombines TRBV18 with TRBJ1-2; D is undetermined. V was trimmed by 2 bases and J by 2 bases, leaving 18 bases between them. Germline CDR1 and CDR2: KGHSH and LQKENI. The CDR3 is made up of 17 amino acids. CDR3 residues: CASSPNNFAGSNYGYTF. In DNA, the CDR3 is TGTGCCAGCTCACCAAACAATTTCGCGGGGAGCAACTATGGCTACACCTTC.

The chain joins TRBV5-4 to TRBJ2-7, with D tentatively TRBD2 (5 bases). V dropped 0 bases and J dropped 6 bases, with 16 bases sitting between them. The CDR3 is 15 residues long. Germline V gene data show CDR1 as SGHNT and CDR2 as YYREEE (reference sequence). The CDR3 region has the DNA TGTGCCAGCAGCTTGGGGGGAGTAGTAGTCGGCGAGCAGTACTTC. Translating it yields CASSLGGVVVGEQYF.

This chain uses TRBV2 with TRBJ1-1; no reliable D call. In germline, CDR1 is SNHLY, CDR2 FYNNEI. This CDR3 is built from 16 residues. V lost 2 bases to trimming and J lost 4 bases, with 17 bases between them. The CDR3 bases are TGTGCCAGCAGTGAAAGACCGCCTAACGGGTTCACTGAAGCTTTCTTT. It codes for CASSERPPNGFTEAFF.

This clone appeared a single time. The V and J genes are TRBV25-1 and TRBJ2-7; perhaps TRBD2 as D (5 bases). V lost 5 bases and J lost 2, with 10 bases in between. Looked up from germline, CDR1 is MGHDK and CDR2 is SYGVNS. The CDR3 is 13 residues long. CDR3 sequence: CASSRGNPYEQYF. CDR3 bases: TGTGCCAGCAGTAGAGGGAACCCCTACGAGCAGTACTTC.

V gene TRBV11-2 combines with J gene TRBJ1-1; weak D call: TRBD1 (6 bases). The CDR3 contains 14 residues. The ends were cut back, 4 bases at V and 10 bases at J, with 19 bases in the middle. Germline V lookup: CDR1 SGHAT, CDR2 FQNNGV. The CDR3 DNA sequence: TGTGCCAGCAGCTATGACCCGGGACATCTTATAGCTTTCTTT. This gives the protein CASSYDPGHLIAFF.

The V call is TRBV5-4, the J call TRBJ1-3; D is unclear. Germline-derived CDR1 and CDR2 are SGHNT and YYREEE (reference sequence). V was pared by 1 base and J by 2 bases, with 7 bases between. There are 14 residues in the CDR3. CDR3 in DNA: TGTGCCAGCAGCTTGTTAAATGCTGGAAACACCATATATTTT. It yields the protein CASSLLNAGNTIYF. Full variable domain (remainder filled in from reference TRBV5-4 and TRBJ1-3): ETGVTQSPTHLIKTRGQQVTLRCSSQSGHNTVSWYQQALGQGPQFIFQYYREEENGRGNFPPRFSGLQFPNYSSELNVNALELDDSALYLCASSLLNAGNTIYFGEGSWLTVV.

The chain combines TRBV11-3 with TRBJ1-1, with a tentative D call TRBD1 (5 bases). The CDR3 sequence is 14 residues long. Trimming pared 3 bases from V and 9 bases from J, leaving 17 bases between. Germline CDR1 SGHNT, CDR2 YENEEA. The CDR3 reads CASSFPGGGTKAFF. As DNA, the CDR3 is TGTGCCAGCAGCTTCCCCGGTGGGGGGACGAAAGCTTTCTTT. Based on the CDR3 plus reference TRBV11-3 and TRBJ1-1, the full variable domain is EAGVVQSPRYKIIEKKQPVAFWCNPISGHNTLYWYLQNLGQGPELLIRYENEEAVDDSQLPKDRFSAERLKGVDSTLKIQPAELGDSAVYLCASSFPGGGTKAFFGQGTRLTVV.

This clone came up a few times. The chain links TRBV2 to TRBJ1-6; 7 positions agree with TRBD1. Germline V gives CDR1 SNHLY, CDR2 FYNNEI. The CDR3 is 16 amino acids. V lost 6 bases, J lost 7 bases, and 12 bases stayed unmatched. This CDR3 reads CASRDRSGTVNSPLHF. CDR3 nucleotide sequence: TGTGCCAGCAGAGATCGATCCGGGACAGTAAATTCACCCCTCCACTTT.

J is TRBJ1-2 and V is TRBV28; D gene ambiguous. The CDR3 loop spans 14 amino acids. Germline values: CDR1 MDHEN, CDR2 SYDVKM. With 4 bases removed from V and 4 bases from J, the gap between germline ends came to 13 bases. DNA of the CDR3: TGTGCCAGCAGTTCTCGAGGGTGGGGCTATGGCTACACCTTC. Translating gives CASSSRGWGYGYTF.

The rearrangement joins TRBV2 to TRBJ1-4; possible D gene TRBD1, 5 bases. CDR1 is SNHLY, CDR2 FYNNEI, per germline. The CDR3 length is 15 residues. V lost 7 bases, J lost 7 bases, and 19 bases lay in between. CDR3 amino acids: CASIRVEARGEKLFF. As DNA, the CDR3 is TGTGCCAGCATCCGCGTCGAGGCTAGGGGTGAAAAACTGTTTTTT. Variable domain in full (rest from reference TRBV2 and TRBJ1-4): EPEVTQTPSHQVTQMGQEVILRCVPISNHLYFYWYRQILGQKVEFLVSFYNNEISEKSEIFDDQFSVERPDGSNFTLKIRSTKLEDSAMYFCASIRVEARGEKLFFGSGTQLSVL.

J is TRBJ1-5 and V is TRBV6-5; D not resolved. V shed 6 bases and J shed 2 bases, with 14 bases lying between them. Germline assignment: CDR1 MNHEY and CDR2 SVGAGI. This CDR3 comprises 15 residues. The CDR3: CASSPEVVGNQPQHF. CDR3 DNA sequence: TGTGCCAGCAGCCCCGAGGTAGTGGGCAATCAGCCCCAGCATTTT.

This clone was seen more than once but under ten times. The chain recombines TRBV4-3 with TRBJ1-1, with 8 bases that match TRBD1. After removal of 4 bases from V and 3 bases from J, the junction contained 7 bases not matched to a gene. Per the germline V gene, CDR1 is LGHNA and CDR2 is YSLEER. This CDR3 contains 15 residues. As DNA, the CDR3 is TGCGCCAGCAGCCTAACAGGGGGTAGGTACACTGAAGCTTTCTTT. Residues: CASSLTGGRYTEAFF.

The CDR3 region is CASSLGGGSGRNEQFF. CDR3 coding DNA: TGTGCCAGCAGCTTAGGGGGGGGTAGCGGGAGGAATGAGCAGTTCTTC. The chain is built from TRBV7-7 and TRBJ2-1; 10 bases match TRBD2. Trimming removed 1 base from V and 7 bases from J; junction bases left unmatched: 7. CDR1 SSHAT and CDR2 FNYEAQ come from the germline V gene (reference sequence). The CDR3 covers 16 residues.

The chain is built from TRBV13 and TRBJ1-1, with TRBD1 identical over 9 bases. The CDR3 sequence is 12 residues long. Trimming at V came to 6 bases and at J to 6 bases, leaving 2 bases not matched to a gene. In germline, CDR1 is PRHDT, CDR2 FYEKMQ (reference sequence). CDR3 sequence: CASSRTGAEAFF. As DNA, the CDR3 is TGTGCCAGCAGTCGGACAGGGGCTGAAGCTTTCTTT.

The chain joins TRBV6-5 to TRBJ1-2; 9 nucleotides match TRBD1. The V segment lost 8 bases and the J segment 2 bases; nucleotides outside the gene matches: 9. The CDR3 contains 15 residues. CDR1 and CDR2 from the germline V gene are MNHEY and SVGAGI. The CDR3 loop is CASDRDRDSNYGYTF. The CDR3 coding sequence is TGTGCCAGCGACCGGGACAGGGACTCGAACTATGGCTACACCTTC.

V gene TRBV7-9 combines with J gene TRBJ2-2, with D perhaps TRBD2 (6 bases). The CDR3 runs to 16 residues. Germline lookup yields CDR1 SEHNR and CDR2 FQNEAQ (reference sequence). V gave up 8 bases and J gave up 6 bases, with 22 bases separating them. Here the CDR3 reads CASGHPSGDLAGELFF. Here the CDR3 DNA reads TGTGCCAGCGGGCACCCGTCGGGGGATCTTGCCGGGGAGCTGTTTTTT.

The V and J genes are TRBV5-4 and TRBJ2-3, with 8 bases that match TRBD2. Germline CDR1 and CDR2: SGHNT and YYREEE (reference sequence). This CDR3 region has 17 residues. V was clipped by 0 bases and J by 1 base; unmatched bases: 7. CDR3 amino acids: CASSLAGAGGRTDTQYF. Written as DNA, the CDR3 is TGTGCCAGCAGCTTGGCCGGGGCGGGGGGCCGCACAGATACGCAGTATTTT.

The rearrangement joins TRBV7-9 to TRBJ1-1, with 9 nucleotides matching TRBD1. This CDR3 spans 15 amino acids. From germline, CDR1 is SEHNR and CDR2 FQNEAQ (reference sequence). Trimming at V came to 1 base and at J to 11 bases, leaving 11 bases not matched to a gene. This chain's CDR3 is CASSLGGQGSFFAFF. The CDR3 nucleotides read TGTGCCAGCAGCTTAGGAGGACAGGGGAGTTTTTTTGCTTTCTTT. The full variable domain, in which reference TRBV7-9 and TRBJ1-1 provide the parts outside the CDR3, is DTGVSQNPRHKITKRGQNVTFRCDPISEHNRLYWYRQTLGQGPEFLTYFQNEAQLEKSRLLSDRFSAERPKGSFSTLEIQRTEQGDSAMYLCASSLGGQGSFFAFFGQGTRLTVV.

V usage is TRBV5-4 and J usage is TRBJ2-7, with TRBD1 matching 8 bases. CDR1 and CDR2 from the germline V gene are SGHNT and YYREEE (reference sequence). The CDR3 is made up of 13 amino acids. V trimming: 4 bases; J trimming: 5 bases; junction bases outside the gene matches: 5. CDR3 amino acids: CASSAMDRDEQYF. DNA of the CDR3: TGTGCCAGCAGCGCTATGGACAGGGACGAGCAGTACTTC.

V is TRBV6-5 and J is TRBJ1-6, with 7 bases fitting TRBD1. The ends lost 6 bases at V and 6 bases at J; junction bases unmatched: 8. Germline values: CDR1 MNHEY, CDR2 SVGAGI. This CDR3 spans 15 amino acids. Here the CDR3 reads CASRAIQGRNSPLHF. The CDR3 nucleotides read TGTGCCAGCAGGGCGATACAGGGGCGTAATTCACCCCTCCACTTT.